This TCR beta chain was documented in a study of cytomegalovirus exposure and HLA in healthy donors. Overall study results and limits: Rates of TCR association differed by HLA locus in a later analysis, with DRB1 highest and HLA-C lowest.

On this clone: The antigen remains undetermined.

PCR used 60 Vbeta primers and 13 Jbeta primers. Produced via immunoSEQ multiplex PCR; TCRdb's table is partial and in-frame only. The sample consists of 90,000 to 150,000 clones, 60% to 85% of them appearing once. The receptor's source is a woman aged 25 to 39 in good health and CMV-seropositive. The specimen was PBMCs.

The CDR3 is CASSPKRGVGDTQYF. CDR3 DNA: TGTGCCAGCAGCCCAAAGCGGGGGGTTGGAGATACGCAGTATTTT. This chain joins TRBV4-2 and TRBJ2-3, with 9 positions matching TRBD2. The CDR3 has 15 amino acids. CDR1 and CDR2 from the germline V gene are LGHNA and YNFKEQ. V was clipped by 4 bases and J by 5 bases; unmatched bases: 7.